Following are 3 T cell receptor beta chains from one sample sequenced in a study of CD8 T cells in ankylosing spondylitis. TCRdb redid the calling of the 5' RACE reads with MiXCR, one entry per CDR3 protein. The repertoire holds just under 350,000 distinct CDR3 sequences, roughly 14% seen once, with less than 1.1% in the top ten. Material for sequencing was blood, either unsorted or a sorted T cell fraction (not recorded which). Receptor source: a male donor with ankylosing spondylitis or in good health (not recorded which).

At least ten counts were recorded for this clonotype. J is TRBJ2-7 and V is TRBV3-1; 12 bases map to TRBD2. The CDR3 spans 18 residues. The junction had 10 bases not matched to a gene; V was cut back by 4 bases and J by 0 bases. CDR1 is LGHDT and CDR2 is YNNKEL in the germline V gene (reference sequence). The CDR3 reads CASSPRTSGALISYEQYF. CDR3 sequence (DNA): TGTGCCAGCAGCCCCCGGACTAGCGGGGCGCTAATCTCCTACGAGCAGTACTTC.

This clonotype was counted only a few times. J is TRBJ2-2 and V is TRBV4-2; TRBD2 is a possible D gene (5 bases). Trimming removed 0 bases at V and 0 bases at J, with 8 bases between. Per the germline V gene, CDR1 is LGHNA and CDR2 is YNFKEQ. The CDR3 is made up of 16 amino acids. This CDR3 reads CASSQDRTPNTGELFF. As DNA, the CDR3 is TGTGCCAGCAGCCAAGACCGGACTCCGAACACCGGGGAGCTGTTTTTT.

This clonotype has a handful of counts. The chain joins TRBV5-1 to TRBJ2-3; D gene uncertain. The V gene's germline CDR1 is SGHRS and CDR2 YFSETQ. The CDR3 is 14 residues long. Between the trimmed V and J ends, which lost 1 base and 0 bases, there was a span of 6 bases. In DNA, the CDR3 is TGCGCCAGCAGCTTGAACCCTAGCACAGATACGCAGTATTTT. Translation: CASSLNPSTDTQYF.